These 22 T cell receptor beta chains originate from one sample sequenced in a study of blood T cell repertoires in COVID-19. TCRdb's copy holds only in-frame clones and misses some; the assay was immunoSEQ multiplex PCR. The data hold around 180,000 clones, with roughly 90% observed a single time. Sequencing was carried out using peripheral blood. The receptors shown here come from a man between 60 and 75 years old with acute or convalescent COVID-19.

The rearrangement links TRBV30 to TRBJ2-7, with D possibly being TRBD1 (5 bases). CDR3 size: 12 residues. Germline V CDR1 and CDR2: GTSNPN, SVGIG (reference sequence). Trimming pared 3 bases from V and 3 bases from J, leaving 9 bases between. The CDR3 coding sequence is TGTGCCTGGAGCCGACAGTACTACGAGCAGTACTTC. Translating gives CAWSRQYYEQYF.

The chain couples TRBV7-6 to TRBJ2-7; D perhaps matches TRBD1 (6 bases). V was cut by 4 bases and J by 2 bases, with 15 bases left in between. CDR1 SGHVS and CDR2 FNYEAQ come from the germline V gene. The CDR3 contains 15 residues. This CDR3 reads CASSSFSGHAYEQYF. The CDR3 DNA sequence: TGTGCCAGCAGCTCCTTCTCGGGACATGCCTACGAGCAGTACTTC.

The rearrangement links TRBV19 to TRBJ2-2; 7 positions match TRBD1. Per the germline V gene, CDR1 is LNHDA and CDR2 is SQIVND (reference sequence). The CDR3 extends over 15 amino acids. The J segment lost 6 bases and the V segment lost 3 bases, leaving 7 bases of the junction unmatched. CDR3 DNA: TGTGCCAGTAGTATCGACTACAGGGGCGCCGGGGAGCTGTTTTTT. Translated: CASSIDYRGAGELFF. Supplemented by reference TRBV19 and TRBJ2-2, the full variable domain reads DGGITQSPKYLFRKEGQNVTLSCEQNLNHDAMYWYRQDPGQGLRLIYYSQIVNDFQKGDIAEGYSVSREKKESFPLTVTSAQKNPTAFYLCASSIDYRGAGELFFGEGSRLTVL.

This clone was detected only once. This sequence joins TRBV7-6 and TRBJ1-1, with D perhaps TRBD1 (6 bases). The CDR3 extends over 15 amino acids. The germline CDR1 and CDR2 sequences are SGHVS and FNYEAQ. Deletions cut 5 bases from V and 5 bases from J, with 18 bases between. CDR3 region: CASSPAGGLGTEAFF. The DNA for the CDR3 is TGTGCCAGCAGCCCAGCGGGGGGGCTCGGAACTGAAGCTTTCTTT.

The table lists this clone with a few counts. The chain is built from TRBV5-5 and TRBJ2-1; 8 nucleotides line up with TRBD2. V lost 2 bases and J lost 7; bases outside the gene matches: 8. Germline V gene data show CDR1 as SGHKS and CDR2 as YYEKEE (reference sequence). CDR3 size: 15 residues. CDR3 coding DNA: TGTGCCAGCAGCTTAGAAGCGGGAGTATGGAATGAGCAGTTCTTC. This translates into CASSLEAGVWNEQFF.

The chain has TRBV12-3 or TRBV12-4 and TRBJ2-3; the D gene is possibly TRBD2 (5 bases). Trimming pared 6 bases from V and 2 bases from J, leaving 9 bases between. CDR3 length: 13 amino acids. This CDR3 is CASRDSLTDTQYF. The DNA for the CDR3 is TGTGCCAGCAGGGACTCCCTCACAGATACGCAGTATTTT.

The rearrangement joins TRBV2 to TRBJ2-5, with a tentative D call TRBD1 (6 bases). Germline values: CDR1 SNHLY, CDR2 FYNNEI. CDR3 length equals 13 residues. Between the trimmed V and J ends, which lost 2 bases and 5 bases, there was a span of 9 bases. The CDR3 DNA sequence: TGTGCCAGCAGTGAAACTGACAGGGAGACCCAGTACTTC. It specifies CASSETDRETQYF. Full variable domain (outside the CDR3, taken from reference TRBV2 and TRBJ2-5): EPEVTQTPSHQVTQMGQEVILRCVPISNHLYFYWYRQILGQKVEFLVSFYNNEISEKSEIFDDQFSVERPDGSNFTLKIRSTKLEDSAMYFCASSETDRETQYFGPGTRLLVL.

V and J are TRBV5-8 and TRBJ2-2; 7 bases line up with TRBD2. The CDR3 sequence is 15 residues long. Trimming cost V 4 bases and J 1 base; bases outside gene matches: 4. The germline V gene has CDR1 SGHTS and CDR2 YDEGEE. CDR3 region: CASSLADLNTGELFF. In nucleotides, the CDR3 is TGTGCCAGCAGCCTAGCGGACTTGAACACCGGGGAGCTGTTTTTT. The full variable domain, with the rest looked up from reference TRBV5-8 and TRBJ2-2, is EAGVTQSPTHLIKTRGQQATLRCSPISGHTSVYWYQQALGLGLQFLLWYDEGEERNRGNFPPRFSGRQFPNYSSELNVNALELEDSALYLCASSLADLNTGELFFGEGSRLTVL.

This CDR3 reads CASSFRPGGGYGYTF. As DNA, the CDR3 is TGTGCCAGCAGCTTCCGCCCCGGGGGGGGCTATGGCTACACCTTC. This chain connects TRBV7-2 to TRBJ1-2, with a possible D match to TRBD1 (5 bases). This CDR3 spans 15 amino acids. Between the trimmed V and J ends, which lost 3 bases and 4 bases, there was a span of 15 bases. CDR1 and CDR2 (germline): SGHTA, FQGNSA.

The chain carries TRBV4-1 and TRBJ1-3; 8 bases line up with TRBD1. The germline gives CDR1 MGHRA, CDR2 YSYEKL. Unmatched junction bases numbered 13, after V lost 0 bases and J lost 0 bases. There are 20 residues in the CDR3. The CDR3 sequence: CASSQDLRGQVLSSGNTIYF. Written as DNA, the CDR3 is TGCGCCAGCAGCCAAGATCTTAGGGGACAGGTCCTTAGCTCTGGAAACACCATATATTTT.

The chain joins TRBV5-1 to TRBJ2-2; D is perhaps TRBD1 (5 bases). CDR3 length equals 14 residues. Germline loops: CDR1 SGHRS, CDR2 YFSETQ. V lost 4 bases and J 2 bases, leaving 9 bases between the germline ends. The CDR3 nucleotides are TGCGCCAGCAGCCCCAGGGTTAACACCGGGGAGCTGTTTTTT. It specifies CASSPRVNTGELFF.

Only one count was recorded for this clone. The V gene is TRBV9, the J gene TRBJ1-2; 8 positions agree with TRBD1. The CDR3 is 15 amino acids. J was trimmed by 8 bases and V by 2 bases; bases with no gene match: 11. Looked up from germline, CDR1 is SGDLS and CDR2 is YYNGEE. The CDR3 loop is CASSVRSAGGEGYTF. The CDR3 DNA is TGTGCCAGCAGCGTTCGTTCCGCAGGGGGCGAGGGCTACACCTTC.

The chain recombines TRBV2 with TRBJ2-5, with a tentative D call TRBD2 (5 bases). The CDR3 is made up of 13 amino acids. CDR1 and CDR2 from the germline V gene are SNHLY and FYNNEI. V was shortened by 3 bases and J by 5 bases, with 10 bases between the two germline ends. For the CDR3, the DNA is TGTGCCAGCAGTGAGGAGCGGACTGAGACCCAGTACTTC. It codes for CASSEERTETQYF.

This chain connects TRBV6-5 to TRBJ2-1, with D perhaps matching TRBD2 (7 bases). The CDR3 consists of 14 residues. Trimming shortened V by 10 bases and J by 5 bases, and 18 bases separated the two germline ends. CDR1 and CDR2 (germline): MNHEY, SVGAGI. CDR3 sequence (DNA): TGTGCCACCTGGAGGGGGGGAAACGACAATGAGCAGTTCTTC. Amino acids: CATWRGGNDNEQFF.

The rearrangement uses TRBV2 and TRBJ1-2; TRBD1 matches at 8 bases. There are 16 residues in the CDR3. The germline CDR1 and CDR2 sequences are SNHLY and FYNNEI. V lost 10 bases and J lost 0; bases outside the gene matches: 13. Written as DNA, the CDR3 is TGTGCCATCCCCGGACAGGGAGGGGATGCTAACTATGGCTACACCTTC. Encoded protein: CAIPGQGGDANYGYTF.

The V call is TRBV14, the J call TRBJ1-1; D is perhaps TRBD1 (6 bases). CDR3 size: 13 residues. V lost 2 bases, J lost 4 bases, and 8 bases lay in between. CDR1 is SGHDN and CDR2 is FVKESK in the germline V gene. The CDR3 DNA reads as TGTGCCAGCAGCCAAAAGACAGGCACTGAAGCTTTCTTT. Amino acids: CASSQKTGTEAFF.

The gene calls are TRBV29-1 and TRBJ1-1; D remains unclear. Germline lookup yields CDR1 SQVTM and CDR2 ANQGSEA. This CDR3 contains 15 residues. Trimming left V 4 bases short and J 1 base short, with 16 bases between. The CDR3 is CSVVNGRWRNTEAFF. The CDR3 region has the DNA TGCAGCGTTGTCAACGGGAGGTGGCGGAACACTGAAGCTTTCTTT.

The chain carries TRBV6-5 and TRBJ2-1; tentatively, D is TRBD2 (6 bases). This CDR3 comprises 12 residues. Germline-derived CDR1 and CDR2 are MNHEY and SVGAGI. V dropped 11 bases and J dropped 5 bases, with 13 bases sitting between them. DNA for the CDR3: TGTGCCGCGGGGAGGAGGGACAATGAGCAGTTCTTC. Translated, it gives CAAGRRDNEQFF.

The gene calls are TRBV5-4 and TRBJ2-7, with 9 bases that match TRBD1. The V and J ends lost 4 bases and 2 bases, in that order; junction bases with no gene match: 10. This CDR3 is built from 16 residues. Germline V gene sequence: CDR1 SGHNT, CDR2 YYREEE (reference sequence). Here the CDR3 reads CASSQEPGQGAYEQYF. CDR3 nucleotide sequence: TGTGCCAGCAGCCAAGAACCGGGACAGGGAGCCTACGAGCAGTACTTC. The variable domain in full, completed from reference TRBV5-4 and TRBJ2-7, reads ETGVTQSPTHLIKTRGQQVTLRCSSQSGHNTVSWYQQALGQGPQFIFQYYREEENGRGNFPPRFSGLQFPNYSSELNVNALELDDSALYLCASSQEPGQGAYEQYFGPGTRLTVT.

The chain carries TRBV6-5 and TRBJ1-3, with 9 bases identical to TRBD1. Germline V gene data show CDR1 as MNHEY and CDR2 as SVGAGI. This CDR3 has 13 amino acids. The V gene end was trimmed by 6 bases and the J gene end by 3 bases; junction bases not matched to a gene: 0. CDR3 amino acids: CASRDRGGNTIYF. The CDR3 region has the DNA TGTGCCAGCAGGGACAGGGGTGGAAACACCATATATTTT.

The gene calls are TRBV24-1 and TRBJ1-3, with D uncertain. V was shortened by 3 bases and J by 5 bases, with 13 bases between the two germline ends. Germline V CDR1 and CDR2: KGHDR, SFDVKD. This CDR3 has 15 amino acids. CDR3 region: CATSDPRLARNTIYF. DNA of the CDR3: TGTGCCACCAGTGATCCGCGGCTAGCAAGAAACACCATATATTTT.

The chain recombines TRBV12-3 or TRBV12-4 with TRBJ1-5; tentative D call: TRBD1 (5 bases). The CDR3 is 12 residues long. V was pared by 3 bases and J by 11 bases, with 11 bases between. CDR3 nucleotides: TGTGCCAGCAGTTTTAACCGGGGGGCCCAGCATTTT. Its protein product is CASSFNRGAQHF.